The rows below give T cell receptor beta chains drawn from one sample of a study of regulatory T cells in long-lasting Graves disease. TCRdb reprocessed the multiplex PCR reads with MiXCR, giving one entry per CDR3 protein. The table records 450,000 to 650,000 distinct CDR3 sequences, about 16% of them present only once. Separately, the same data were catalogued under a study of T cells in Graves' hyperthyroidism and ophthalmopathy.

This specimen consisted of peripheral blood mononuclear cells (PBMCs), obtained at new diagnosis, from a patient treated with antithyroid drugs. The receptors were sampled from a woman aged 35-60 years with Graves disease. Each CDR3 is given with its conserved first and last residue. D genes are given only for firm matches. Rows give clone size only sometimes, using once, few, many, or a class for an expanded clone.

clone size	V gene	CDR3 length	D gene	J gene	CDR3 DNA	CDR3 protein
many	TRBV29-1	11	NA	TRBJ2-3	TGCAGCGTTGTCCCGTCACATACGCAGTATTTT	CSVVPSHTQYF
NA	TRBV5-1	14	NA	TRBJ1-5	TGCGCCAGCAGCTCTAGGCCAGGGAACCAGCCCCAGCATTTT	CASSSRPGNQPQHF
few	TRBV12-3/TRBV12-4	15	TRBD1	TRBJ1-2	TGTGCCAGCTTCAGGACAGGGGGCGGCACGGATGGCTACACCTTC	CASFRTGGGTDGYTF
many	TRBV18	11	NA	TRBJ2-1	TGTGCCAGCTCCCCGGAGGGTGAGCAGTTCTTC	CASSPEGEQFF
many	TRBV7-9	15	TRBD1	TRBJ1-1	TGTGCCAGCAGCTCGCAACAGGGGGCGCGCACTGAAGCTTTCTTT	CASSSQQGARTEAFF
NA	TRBV7-9	14	TRBD1	TRBJ2-2	TGTGCCAGCCCCCCCCGGACAGGGACCGGGGAGCTGTTTTTT	CASPPRTGTGELFF
many	TRBV5-1	16	TRBD1	TRBJ1-6	TGCGCCAGCAGCTTGGAATGGTGGGACAGGAGTTCACCCCTCCACTTT	CASSLEWWDRSSPLHF
NA	TRBV10-3	16	NA	TRBJ2-5	TGTGCCATCAGCCCAACAAGGGGGACCCAACAAGAGACCCAGTACTTC	CAISPTRGTQQETQYF
NA	TRBV7-9	23	NA	TRBJ2-3	TGTGCCAGCAGCTTCCCCGATTTTCTCCGGGACTCGATTGGGGCCTCTAGCACAGATACGCAGTATTTT	CASSFPDFLRDSIGASSTDTQYF
NA	TRBV19	17	TRBD1	TRBJ1-2	TGTGCCAGTAGTGCCTCGACAGGGATGGCGCCCATCTATGGCTACACCTTC	CASSASTGMAPIYGYTF
once	TRBV6-1	18	TRBD2	TRBJ2-7	TGTGCCCGCAGTAAACGGACTAGCGGGGGCGGTTCCTACAATGAGCAGTACTTC	CARSKRTSGGGSYNEQYF
many	TRBV11-3	13	NA	TRBJ2-7	TGTGCCAGCAGCTTATCCGGGCTCTACGAGCAGTACTTC	CASSLSGLYEQYF
NA	TRBV3-1	16	NA	TRBJ1-5	TGTGCCAGCAGCCAAGGCTGGGGGCATAGCAATCAGCCCCAGCATTTT	CASSQGWGHSNQPQHF
many	TRBV20-1	15	NA	TRBJ1-1	TGCAGTGCTAGATTTATAGGGGCGCTGAACACTGAAGCTTTCTTT	CSARFIGALNTEAFF
few	TRBV7-2	15	TRBD1	TRBJ2-3	TGTGCCAGCAGCTACCGGGACAGGGGTTTAGATACGCAGTATTTT	CASSYRDRGLDTQYF
many	TRBV3-1	14	NA	TRBJ2-4	TGTGCCAGCAGCCGGAGGGGATCCAAAAACATTCAGTACTTC	CASSRRGSKNIQYF
many	TRBV2	17	NA	TRBJ1-2	TGTGCCAGCAGTGAAGCGGGCCAGCCCCATGCTAACTATGGCTACACCTTC	CASSEAGQPHANYGYTF
many	TRBV3-1	13	NA	TRBJ1-5	TGTGCCAGCAGCCAAGATTGGGGTGCGCCCCAGCATTTT	CASSQDWGAPQHF
many	TRBV5-1	15	NA	TRBJ1-1	TGCGCCAGCAGCTTGCGCCAGGGGCGAGGCACTGAAGCTTTCTTT	CASSLRQGRGTEAFF
NA	TRBV7-9	13	NA	TRBJ1-1	TGTGCCAGCTTGGAGGGTGTCAACACTGAAGCTTTCTTT	CASLEGVNTEAFF
few	TRBV6-1	17	TRBD1	TRBJ1-6	TGTGCCAGCAGTAAAACCGCTGCCGGGACAGGGAATTCACCCCTCCACTTT	CASSKTAAGTGNSPLHF
many	TRBV15	16	TRBD1	TRBJ2-7	TGTGCCACCAGCACGCCCTCCAGGGGGACGGGGTACGAGCAGTACTTC	CATSTPSRGTGYEQYF
few	TRBV29-1	13	NA	TRBJ2-2	TGCAGCGGGGATTTCAGGGGTGGCGGGGAGCTGTTTTTT	CSGDFRGGGELFF
few	TRBV2	16	TRBD1	TRBJ1-3	TGTGCCAGCAGCCTAAACACAGGGGGCTTGGGAAACACCATATATTTT	CASSLNTGGLGNTIYF
many	TRBV3-1	11	NA	TRBJ2-5	TGTGCCAGCAGCCTATTCCAGACCCAGTACTTC	CASSLFQTQYF
many	TRBV2	15	NA	TRBJ1-5	TGTGCCAGCAACGGCCGGGAGGGTGGTAATCAGCCCCAGCATTTT	CASNGREGGNQPQHF
many	TRBV6-2/TRBV6-3	15	NA	TRBJ2-2	TGTGCCAGCAGTTACGGTAGGGAGAACACCGGGGAGCTGTTTTTT	CASSYGRENTGELFF
many	TRBV2	15	NA	TRBJ1-5	TGTGCCAGCAGAGCGAGACAGAATAGCAATCAGCCCCAGCATTTT	CASRARQNSNQPQHF
few	TRBV5-4	15	NA	TRBJ1-1	TGTGCCAGCAGCTGGAGGCAGGGAGGTTTGACTGAAGCTTTCTTT	CASSWRQGGLTEAFF
many	TRBV12-3/TRBV12-4	16	TRBD1	TRBJ1-6	TGTGCCAGCAGTCCCTTACAGGGGATGAATAATTCACCCCTCCACTTT	CASSPLQGMNNSPLHF
NA	TRBV19	15	NA	TRBJ1-1	TGTGCCAGTAGTATAGATGGCAGCCGAAACACTGAAGCTTTCTTT	CASSIDGSRNTEAFF
NA	TRBV5-4	13	NA	TRBJ2-2	TGTGCCAGCACCACGGAGAACACCGGGGAGCTGTTTTTT	CASTTENTGELFF
NA	TRBV4-1	14	NA	TRBJ1-2	TGCGCCAGCAGCCAAGTGGGCAGGGACTATGGCTACACCTTC	CASSQVGRDYGYTF
many	TRBV12-3/TRBV12-4	13	NA	TRBJ1-1	TGTGCCAGCAGCCACGGGGTGAACACTGAAGCTTTCTTT	CASSHGVNTEAFF
once	TRBV7-3	13	NA	TRBJ1-6	TGTGCCAGCAGCTTACATCAAAATTCACCCCTCCACTTT	CASSLHQNSPLHF
NA	TRBV2	13	TRBD1	TRBJ1-5	TGTGCCAGCCGACAGGGGGCCAATCAGCCCCAGCATTTT	CASRQGANQPQHF
many	TRBV10-3	13	NA	TRBJ1-1	TGTGCCATGAGGGGGAAGGACAGCGCAGAAGCTTTCTTT	CAMRGKDSAEAFF
NA	TRBV6-1	15	TRBD2	TRBJ2-5	TGTGCCAGCAGCCTCCCCGGGAGGGGGCAAGAGACCCAGTACTTC	CASSLPGRGQETQYF
many	TRBV6-1	14	NA	TRBJ1-5	TGTGCCAGCAGAGGGCAGGGGTCTAGTAAGCCCCAGCATTTT	CASRGQGSSKPQHF
NA	TRBV12-5	15	TRBD1	TRBJ1-1	TGTGCTAGTACCGGACAGGGGGCGGTTGACACTGAAGCTTTCTTT	CASTGQGAVDTEAFF
many	TRBV2	15	TRBD1	TRBJ2-1	TGTGCCAGCAGAACCGGGACAGGGGCCTACAATGAGCAGTTCTTC	CASRTGTGAYNEQFF
few	TRBV4-1	15	NA	TRBJ1-1	TGCGCCAGCAGTCCCGGGGGGGTGGCGAACACTGAAGCTTTCTTT	CASSPGGVANTEAFF